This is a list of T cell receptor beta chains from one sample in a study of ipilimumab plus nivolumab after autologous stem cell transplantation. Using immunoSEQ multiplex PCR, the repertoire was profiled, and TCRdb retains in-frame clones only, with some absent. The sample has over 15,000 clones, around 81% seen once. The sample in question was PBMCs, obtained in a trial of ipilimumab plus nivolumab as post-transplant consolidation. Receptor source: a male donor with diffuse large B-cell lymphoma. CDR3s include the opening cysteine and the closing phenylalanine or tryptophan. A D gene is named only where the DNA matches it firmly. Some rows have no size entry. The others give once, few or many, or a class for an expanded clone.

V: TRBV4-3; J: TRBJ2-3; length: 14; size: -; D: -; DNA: TGCGCCAGCAGCCAAGATCGAGGCACAGATACGCAGTATTTT; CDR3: CASSQDRGTDTQYF
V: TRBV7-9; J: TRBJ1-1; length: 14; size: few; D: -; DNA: TGTGCCAGCAGCTTAGCCGGGGGCCTCACTGAAGCTTTCTTT; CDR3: CASSLAGGLTEAFF
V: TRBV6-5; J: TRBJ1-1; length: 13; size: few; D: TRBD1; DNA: TGTGCCAGTAACAAACAGGGGAGCACTGAAGCTTTCTTT; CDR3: CASNKQGSTEAFF
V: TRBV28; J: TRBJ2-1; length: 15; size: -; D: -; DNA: TGTGCCAGCAGTTTAGGGGCCAGCAGGCGCAATGAGCAGTTCTTC; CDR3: CASSLGASRRNEQFF
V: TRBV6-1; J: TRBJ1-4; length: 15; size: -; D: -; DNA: TGTGCCAGCAGTGAATATGGGCAGACTGATGAAAAACTGTTTTTT; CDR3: CASSEYGQTDEKLFF
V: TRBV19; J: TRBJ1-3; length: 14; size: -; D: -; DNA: TGTGCCAGTAAAACGGACTACTCTGGAAACACCATATATTTT; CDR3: CASKTDYSGNTIYF
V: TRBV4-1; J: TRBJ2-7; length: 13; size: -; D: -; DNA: TGCGCCAGCAGCCACGACTCCGGCTACGAGCAGTACTTC; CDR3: CASSHDSGYEQYF
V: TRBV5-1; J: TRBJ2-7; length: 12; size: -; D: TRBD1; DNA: TGCGCCAGCAGCGGAACAGGGGACGAGCAGTACTTC; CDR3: CASSGTGDEQYF
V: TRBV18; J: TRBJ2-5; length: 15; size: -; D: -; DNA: TGTGCCAGCTCACGATCAGCGGCGGTCGGGGAGACCCAGTACTTC; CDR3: CASSRSAAVGETQYF
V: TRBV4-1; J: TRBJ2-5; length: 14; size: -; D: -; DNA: TGCGCCAGCAGCCAAGAATTAACAGAAGAGACCCAGTACTTC; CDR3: CASSQELTEETQYF
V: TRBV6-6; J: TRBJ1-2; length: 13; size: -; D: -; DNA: TGTGCCAGCAGTCTCCGAGGCTACTATGGCTACACCTTC; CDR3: CASSLRGYYGYTF
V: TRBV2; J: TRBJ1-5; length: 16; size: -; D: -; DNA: TGTGCCAGCAGTGACCCGACGAATAGGGGAGGACAGCCCCAGCATTTT; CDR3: CASSDPTNRGGQPQHF
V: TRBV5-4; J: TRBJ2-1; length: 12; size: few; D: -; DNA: TGTGCCAGCAGCTCCCCGGGATCTGAGCAGTTCTTC; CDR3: CASSSPGSEQFF
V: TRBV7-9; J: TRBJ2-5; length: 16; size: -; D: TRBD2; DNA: TGTGCCAGCAGCTTAATGACTAGCGGGTTCCAAGAGACCCAGTACTTC; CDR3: CASSLMTSGFQETQYF
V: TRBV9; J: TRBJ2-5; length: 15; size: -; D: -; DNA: TGTGCCAGCAGCGTAGTAGGGGTACGCCAAGAGACCCAGTACTTC; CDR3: CASSVVGVRQETQYF
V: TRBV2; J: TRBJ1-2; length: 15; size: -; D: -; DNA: TGTGCCAGCAGCATTACAGGGAATTCAGTAAGAGGCTACACCTTC; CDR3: CASSITGNSVRGYTF
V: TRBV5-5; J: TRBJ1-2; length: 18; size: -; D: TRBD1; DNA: TGTGCCAGCAGCCGAACCGGGACAGGGGGCGCAGGGGACTATGGCTACACCTTC; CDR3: CASSRTGTGGAGDYGYTF
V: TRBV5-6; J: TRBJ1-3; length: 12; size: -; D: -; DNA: TGTGCCAGCAGCCGGACTGGAAACACCATATATTTT; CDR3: CASSRTGNTIYF
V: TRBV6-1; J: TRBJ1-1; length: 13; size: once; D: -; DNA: TGTGCCAGCAGTGGTGGGCGGAACACTGAAGCTTTCTTT; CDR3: CASSGGRNTEAFF
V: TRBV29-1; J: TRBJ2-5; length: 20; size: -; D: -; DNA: TGCAGCGAAACCCTCTCCAGCGCCCGAACAGGGCAGACGCCCCAAGAGACCCAGTACTTC; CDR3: CSETLSSARTGQTPQETQYF
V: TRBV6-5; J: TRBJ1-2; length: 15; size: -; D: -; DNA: TGTGCCAGCAGGACGGGCCGACAGGTTGGCCATGGCTACACCTTC; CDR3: CASRTGRQVGHGYTF
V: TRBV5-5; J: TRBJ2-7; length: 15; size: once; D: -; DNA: TGTGCCAGCAGCTTGTTGGCAGGGAGCCCCTACGAGCAGTACTTC; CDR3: CASSLLAGSPYEQYF
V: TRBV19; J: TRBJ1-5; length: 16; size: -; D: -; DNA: TGTGCCAGTAGTATAGGCCCAAACAGGGCTCGCCAGCCCCAGCATTTT; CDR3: CASSIGPNRARQPQHF
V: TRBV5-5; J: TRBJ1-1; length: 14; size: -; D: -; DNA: TGTGCCAGCAGCTTAGACCAAGGGGGCACTGAAGCTTTCTTT; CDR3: CASSLDQGGTEAFF
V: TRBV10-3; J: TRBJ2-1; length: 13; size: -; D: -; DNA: TGTGCCATCACGCGGGACCCTGGTAGGGAGCAGTTCTTC; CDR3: CAITRDPGREQFF
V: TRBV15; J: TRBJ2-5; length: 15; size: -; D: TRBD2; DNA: TGTGCCACCAGCCCTCAACTAGCGGGGGCTAAGACCCAGTACTTC; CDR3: CATSPQLAGAKTQYF
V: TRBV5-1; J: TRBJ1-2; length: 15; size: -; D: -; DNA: TGCGCCAGCAACAAAAATAAGGCCAGGACGGATGGCTACACCTTC; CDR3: CASNKNKARTDGYTF
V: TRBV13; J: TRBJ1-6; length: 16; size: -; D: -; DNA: TGTGCCAGCAGCGCCTGGGCCGGGCGGAATAATTCACCCCTCCACTTT; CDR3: CASSAWAGRNNSPLHF
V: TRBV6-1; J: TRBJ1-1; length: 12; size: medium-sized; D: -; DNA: TGTGCCAGCAGTGAAAGGGGTACTGAAGCTTTCTTT; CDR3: CASSERGTEAFF
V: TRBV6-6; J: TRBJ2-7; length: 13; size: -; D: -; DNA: TGTGCCAGCAATACTGGCAGCTCCTACGAGCAGTACTTC; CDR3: CASNTGSSYEQYF
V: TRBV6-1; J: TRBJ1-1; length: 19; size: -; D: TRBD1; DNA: TGTGCCAGCAGTGAGGGTCAGGGGGGGACAACGATCAAGAACACTGAAGCTTTCTTT; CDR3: CASSEGQGGTTIKNTEAFF
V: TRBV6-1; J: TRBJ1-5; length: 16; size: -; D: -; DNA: TGTGCCAGCAGTGCCCAGGGGTCTCTCGGGAGGCAGCCCCAGCATTTT; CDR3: CASSAQGSLGRQPQHF
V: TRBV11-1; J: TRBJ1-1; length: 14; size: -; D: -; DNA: TGTGCCAGCAGGCCCGACAGCATTAACACTGAAGCTTTCTTT; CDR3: CASRPDSINTEAFF
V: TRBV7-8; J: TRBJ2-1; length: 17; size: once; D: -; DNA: TGTGCCAGCAGCTCCTCAGGAGGTAAAGGCTCCTACAATGAGCAGTTCTTC; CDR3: CASSSSGGKGSYNEQFF
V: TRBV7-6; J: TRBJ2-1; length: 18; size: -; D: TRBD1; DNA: TGTGCCAGCAGCTTACCCCCGGATGGGACAGGGCCTTACAATGAGCAGTTCTTC; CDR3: CASSLPPDGTGPYNEQFF
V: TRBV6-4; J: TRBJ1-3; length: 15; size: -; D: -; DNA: TGTGCCAGCAGGCGGGACGCAAGCTCTGGAAACACCATATATTTT; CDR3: CASRRDASSGNTIYF
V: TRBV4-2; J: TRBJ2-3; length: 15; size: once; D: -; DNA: TGTGCCAGCAGCCAAGAGGAGGGGGGGGCAGATACGCAGTATTTT; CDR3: CASSQEEGGADTQYF
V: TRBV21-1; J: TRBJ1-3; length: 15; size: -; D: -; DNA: TGTGCCAGCAGCAAAGGGGGGAGCTCTGGAAACACCATATATTTT; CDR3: CASSKGGSSGNTIYF
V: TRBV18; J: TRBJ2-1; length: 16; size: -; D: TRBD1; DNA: TGTGCCAGCTCACCTACAGGGGGCCGTTATTACAATGAGCAGTTCTTC; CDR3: CASSPTGGRYYNEQFF
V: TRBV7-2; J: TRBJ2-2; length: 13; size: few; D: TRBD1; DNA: TGTGCCAGCAGCGACAGGGTTACCGGGGAGCTGTTTTTT; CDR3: CASSDRVTGELFF
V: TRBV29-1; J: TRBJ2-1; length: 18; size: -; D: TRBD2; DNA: TGCAGCCATGGAGGTCCTAGCGGGGGGTTGAGCTCCTACAATGAGCAGTTCTTC; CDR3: CSHGGPSGGLSSYNEQFF
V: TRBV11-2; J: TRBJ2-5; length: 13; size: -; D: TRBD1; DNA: TGTGCCAGCAGCAACAGGGGGCAGGAGACCCAGTACTTC; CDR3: CASSNRGQETQYF
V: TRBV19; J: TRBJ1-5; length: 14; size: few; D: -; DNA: TGTGCCAGTAGTATGGACGGCGGCAATCAGCCCCAGCATTTT; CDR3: CASSMDGGNQPQHF
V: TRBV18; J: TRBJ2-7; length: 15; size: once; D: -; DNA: TGTGCCAGCTCACCACCAGGTCTGGGCGCCTACGAGCAGTACTTT; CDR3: CASSPPGLGAYEQYF
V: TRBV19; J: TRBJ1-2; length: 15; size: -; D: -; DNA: TGTGCCAGTAGTCGCGGCGGTAGAGGGGGCTATGGCTACACCTTC; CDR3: CASSRGGRGGYGYTF
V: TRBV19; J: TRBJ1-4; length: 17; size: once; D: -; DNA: TGTGCCAGTAGTTTCCGGATGACCACCACCACTAATGAAAAACTGTTTTTT; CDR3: CASSFRMTTTTNEKLFF
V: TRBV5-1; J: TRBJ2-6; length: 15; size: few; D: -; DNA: TGCGCCAGCAGTTTGCCAGGGGCTGGGGCCAACGTCCTGACTTTC; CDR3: CASSLPGAGANVLTF
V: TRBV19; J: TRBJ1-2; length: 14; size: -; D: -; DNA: TGTGCCAGTAGTATAGGGACAGATAACTATGGCTACACCTTC; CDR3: CASSIGTDNYGYTF
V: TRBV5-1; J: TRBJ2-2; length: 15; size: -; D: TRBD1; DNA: TGCGCCAGCAGCTGGACAGGACCGAACACCGGGGAGCTGTTTTTT; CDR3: CASSWTGPNTGELFF
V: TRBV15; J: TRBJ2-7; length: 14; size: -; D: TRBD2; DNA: TGTGCCACCAGCATCCCGGGGGGAACCGGCGAGCAGTACTTC; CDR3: CATSIPGGTGEQYF
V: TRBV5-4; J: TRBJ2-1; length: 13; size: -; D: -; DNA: TGTGCCAGCAGCTCCCGAAACTACAATGAGCAGTTCTTC; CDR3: CASSSRNYNEQFF
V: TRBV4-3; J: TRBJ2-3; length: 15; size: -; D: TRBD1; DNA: TGCGCCAGCAGCCAAGGGGCAGGGGGCGCAGATACGCAGTATTTT; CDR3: CASSQGAGGADTQYF
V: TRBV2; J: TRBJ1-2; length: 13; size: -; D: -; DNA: TGTGCCAGCGTCCCGGGGGGGAACTATGGCTACACCTTC; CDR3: CASVPGGNYGYTF
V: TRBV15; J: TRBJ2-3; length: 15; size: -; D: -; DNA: TGTGCCACCAGCAGAGGGCGGGGAAACACAGATACGCAGTATTTT; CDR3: CATSRGRGNTDTQYF
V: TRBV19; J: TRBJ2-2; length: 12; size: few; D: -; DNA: TGTGCCACTGAGACAATTGCCGGGGAGCTGTTTTTT; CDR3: CATETIAGELFF